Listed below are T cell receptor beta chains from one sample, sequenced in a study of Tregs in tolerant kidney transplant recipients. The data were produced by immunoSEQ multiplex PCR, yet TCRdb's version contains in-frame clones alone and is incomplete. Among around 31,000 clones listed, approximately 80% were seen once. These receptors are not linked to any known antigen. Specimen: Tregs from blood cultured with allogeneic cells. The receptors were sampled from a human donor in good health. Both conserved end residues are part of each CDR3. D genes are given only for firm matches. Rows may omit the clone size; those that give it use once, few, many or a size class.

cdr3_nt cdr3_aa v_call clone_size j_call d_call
TGCAGCGTTGTAGGGCGAGAGACCCAGTACTTC CSVVGRETQYF TRBV29-1 NA TRBJ2-5 NA
TGTGCCAGCAGCCAGCAGAGGGGGGGGGCGGATGAGCAGTTCTTC CASSQQRGGADEQFF TRBV5-4 NA TRBJ2-1 NA
TGTGCCAGCAGCGCGGTCGCGGGGGCCTCTGGGGCCAACGTCCTGACTTTC CASSAVAGASGANVLTF TRBV9 NA TRBJ2-6 NA
TGTGCCTGGAGTGTGGCCTCTATATATGGCTACACCTTC CAWSVASIYGYTF TRBV30 NA TRBJ1-2 NA
TGTGCCAGCAGAAGCGGGAGTCGGCAGTTCTTC CASRSGSRQFF TRBV5-4 NA TRBJ2-1 TRBD2
TGTGCCAGCTCACCATTGGGAATAGCTAACTATGGCTACACCTTC CASSPLGIANYGYTF TRBV18 once TRBJ1-2 NA
TGTGCCAGCTCACCGACAGTTAACTATGGCTACACCTTC CASSPTVNYGYTF TRBV18 NA TRBJ1-2 NA
TGTGCCAGCAGTTACTCGGGGGACCTGTTTTTT CASSYSGDLFF TRBV6-6 NA TRBJ1-4 NA
TGTGCCAGCAGCCCCCAGCTAGCGGGGGCCCTTTCTAATCTGTTCTTC CASSPQLAGALSNLFF TRBV7-2 once TRBJ2-1 TRBD2
TGTGCCAGCAGCTGGGGACCGGATTCCCCCAACGAGCAGTACTTC CASSWGPDSPNEQYF TRBV7-3 NA TRBJ2-7 NA
TGTGCCAGCAGCTTAGATGGGGCTAGCACAGATACGCAGTATTTT CASSLDGASTDTQYF TRBV11-2 NA TRBJ2-3 NA
TGTGCCACCTCCTATTCCTGGGAAGCTTTCTTT CATSYSWEAFF TRBV2 NA TRBJ1-1 NA
TGTGCCAGCAGCCCCTCCCCCACAAGGATGGGTGAAAAACTGTTTTTT CASSPSPTRMGEKLFF TRBV7-9 NA TRBJ1-4 NA
TGTGCCACCAACCAGCGGGGGGTCGAAGATACGCAGTATTTT CATNQRGVEDTQYF TRBV15 medium-sized TRBJ2-3 TRBD2
TGTGCCAGCAGCCCAGCCAGACACTACGAGCAGTACTTC CASSPARHYEQYF TRBV7-2 few TRBJ2-7 NA
TGTGCCAGTCGGGGGGGCACAGATACGCAGTATTTT CASRGGTDTQYF TRBV6-6 NA TRBJ2-3 TRBD2
TGTGCCAGCAGCTTCAAACAAGTCTACGAGCAGTACTTC CASSFKQVYEQYF TRBV5-5 once TRBJ2-7 NA
TGTGCCAGCAGCTCCGCCATCCCGAGGACCCCCCACGAGCAGTACTTC CASSSAIPRTPHEQYF TRBV7-2 NA TRBJ2-7 NA
TGCGCCAGCAGCTGGGGACACACTAGCACAGATACGCAGTATTTT CASSWGHTSTDTQYF TRBV5-1 once TRBJ2-3 NA
TGTGCCTGGGCCCGGGGCCGGGAGGGGGAGACCCAGTACTTC CAWARGREGETQYF TRBV30 NA TRBJ2-5 TRBD2
TGTGCCAGCAGCTCTATAAGCGGGAGACACGAGCAGTACTTC CASSSISGRHEQYF TRBV11-3 NA TRBJ2-7 TRBD2
TGTGCCTGGGGTCCTGGACAGGACATGTATTTT CAWGPGQDMYF TRBV30 NA TRBJ2-3 TRBD1
TGTGCCAGCAGCACTCTACGACAGTCGAACACTGAAGCTTTCTTT CASSTLRQSNTEAFF TRBV27 NA TRBJ1-1 NA
TGTGCCAGCACCCTGACAGGGTTTATACGCGGCTACACCTTC CASTLTGFIRGYTF TRBV28 NA TRBJ1-2 TRBD1
TGTGCCAGTAGTGTTCTCCGGCTGGACGCCAAAAACATTCAGTACTTC CASSVLRLDAKNIQYF TRBV19 NA TRBJ2-4 NA
TGTGCCAGCTCACCGGGACAGGGTAGGGAGACCCAGTACTTC CASSPGQGRETQYF TRBV18 NA TRBJ2-5 TRBD1
TGTGCCAGCAGATTAGGGGCGAACACCGGGGAGCTGTTTTTT CASRLGANTGELFF TRBV6-5 NA TRBJ2-2 NA
TGTGCCAGCACCCCACCCCAGGGCCGTGCTGAAGCTTTCTTT CASTPPQGRAEAFF TRBV6-5 medium-sized TRBJ1-1 NA
TGTGCCAACGGACTAGCGCCTAACACAGATACGCAGTATTTT CANGLAPNTDTQYF TRBV6-5 NA TRBJ2-3 TRBD2
TGTGCCAGCAGCATCCGGGACAGTCGGTCTGGCTACACCTTC CASSIRDSRSGYTF TRBV7-2 few TRBJ1-2 TRBD1
TGTGCCAGTAGTTTTCGTACGGGCCGGATGGAAGATACGCAGTATTTT CASSFRTGRMEDTQYF TRBV19 NA TRBJ2-3 NA
TGTGCCAGCAACGATGGGGCTTCCTACGAGCAGTACTTC CASNDGASYEQYF TRBV12-1 NA TRBJ2-7 NA
TGTGCCTGGAGTGTGACAGGGGGCTGGGGTGGAAACACCATATATTTT CAWSVTGGWGGNTIYF TRBV30 NA TRBJ1-3 TRBD1
TGTGCCAGCAGCTCCTCAGGGATCTACGAGCAGTACTTC CASSSSGIYEQYF TRBV7-9 once TRBJ2-7 NA
TGTGCCAGCAGCTTAGCGAGTAGCGCAAATTCCTGGGCCCAGTACTTC CASSLASSANSWAQYF TRBV7-2 once TRBJ2-5 NA
TGTGCCAGCTCCATAATACGGACCTCCGCGAACACTGAAGCTTTCTTT CASSIIRTSANTEAFF TRBV18 NA TRBJ1-1 NA